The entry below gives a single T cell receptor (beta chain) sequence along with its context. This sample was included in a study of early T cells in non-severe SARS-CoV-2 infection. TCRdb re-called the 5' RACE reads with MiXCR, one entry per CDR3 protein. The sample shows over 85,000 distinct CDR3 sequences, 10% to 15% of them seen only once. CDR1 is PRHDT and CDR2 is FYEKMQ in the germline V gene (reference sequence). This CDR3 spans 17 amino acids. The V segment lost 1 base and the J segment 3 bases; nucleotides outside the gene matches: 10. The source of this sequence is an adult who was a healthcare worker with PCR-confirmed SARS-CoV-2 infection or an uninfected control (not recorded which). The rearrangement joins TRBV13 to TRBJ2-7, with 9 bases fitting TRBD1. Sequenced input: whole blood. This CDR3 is CASSLESQQGADYEQYF. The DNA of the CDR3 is TGTGCCAGCAGCTTAGAGTCCCAACAGGGGGCCGACTACGAGCAGTACTTC.